A single sample gave rise to the 32 T cell receptor beta chains below, sequenced in a study of T-cell reconstitution after alpha-beta-depleted transplantation in children (dated by TCRdb to 2016 to 2017). Libraries were made using PCR. The listed sequencing device is Illumina HiSeq 2500. TCR libraries were prepared with molecular barcoding, using unique molecular identifiers to normalize TCRbeta repertoire quantification. TCRdb reran the public reads through fastp at Q25 and MiXCR, keeping productive beta chains. Rows merge per CDR3 protein into single entries with the most common DNA and genes. Counted in this sample were some 260,000 distinct CDR3 sequences; roughly 25% of them appeared once. The top ten hold more than 4.5% of the sample. The sample's treatment or condition, from its label and the paper: allogeneic hematopoietic cell transplantation with graft depleted of TCRalphabeta T cells and CD19 B cells.

The sample here was PBMCs, mostly from graft donor cells, taken 360 days after TCRalphabeta/CD19-depleted stem cell transplant. The origin of the receptors is a female patient between 2 and 15 years old who had a stem cell transplant for congenital amegakaryocytic thrombocytopenia, so the T cells may come from the graft donor.

The chain combines TRBV5-1 with TRBJ2-7; TRBD1 might be the D (5 bases). Germline V gives CDR1 SGHRS, CDR2 YFSETQ. V dropped 0 bases and J dropped 3 bases, with 10 bases sitting between them. The CDR3 has 14 residues. The CDR3 reads CASSLVTGYYEQYF. CDR3 DNA: TGCGCCAGCAGCTTGGTAACAGGATACTACGAGCAGTACTTC.

This clonotype was picked up a small number of times. The chain couples TRBV6-9 to TRBJ2-1, with 8 bases matching TRBD2. Unmatched junction bases numbered 10, after V lost 6 bases and J lost 6 bases. The V gene's germline CDR1 is MNHGY and CDR2 SVAAGI. CDR3 length: 15 residues. CDR3 sequence reads: CASSHTSGLCNEQFF. CDR3 bases: TGTGCCAGCAGCCACACTAGCGGCCTATGCAATGAGCAGTTCTTC.

This clonotype was seen only a few times. The chain employs TRBV6-5 and TRBJ2-1; D might be TRBD1 (7 bases). Deletions cut 2 bases from V and 5 bases from J, with 13 bases between. Germline V gene data show CDR1 as MNHEY and CDR2 as SVGAGI. CDR3 size: 15 residues. CDR3 bases: TGTGCCAGCAGTTACGGCAGGGGGAGGCACAATGAGCAGTTCTTC. Translation gives CASSYGRGRHNEQFF.

The V call is TRBV19, the J call TRBJ2-1, with D tentatively TRBD1 (5 bases). This CDR3 comprises 17 residues. Deletions cut 0 bases from V and 4 bases from J, with 16 bases between. Germline CDR1 reads LNHDA; CDR2 reads SQIVND (reference sequence). The CDR3 nucleotides read TGTGCCAGTAGTATAGATGCAGGGCAAACTTATTACAATGAGCAGTTCTTC. Residues: CASSIDAGQTYYNEQFF.

There are a few counts of this clonotype. CDR3 amino acids: CASSLHGRSSYNEQFF. Here the CDR3 DNA reads TGTGCCAGCAGCTTACATGGGCGGTCCTCCTACAATGAGCAGTTCTTC. The chain joins TRBV7-2 to TRBJ2-1; no definite D call. The CDR3 is 16 amino acids. Germline values: CDR1 SGHTA, CDR2 FQGNSA. V lost 2 bases and J 0 bases, leaving 11 bases between the germline ends. The full variable domain, with the rest looked up from reference TRBV7-2 and TRBJ2-1, is GAGVSQSPSNKVTEKGKDVELRCDPISGHTALYWYRQSLGQGLEFLIYFQGNSAPDKSGLPSDRFSAERTGGSVSTLTIQRTQQEDSAVYLCASSLHGRSSYNEQFFGPGTRLTVL.

This clonotype has just a few counts. This rearrangement joins TRBV5-1 to TRBJ2-5, with unresolved D. Germline values: CDR1 SGHRS, CDR2 YFSETQ. The V gene lost 0 bases and the J gene lost 5 bases, with 14 bases spanning the gap. The CDR3 is 15 amino acids. In nucleotides, the CDR3 is TGCGCCAGCAGCTTGGGGTACCCCGTAGGGGAGACCCAGTACTTC. Its protein product is CASSLGYPVGETQYF. The variable domain in full, with the rest retrieved from reference TRBV5-1 and TRBJ2-5, is KAGVTQTPRYLIKTRGQQVTLSCSPISGHRSVSWYQQTPGQGLQFLFEYFSETQRNKGNFPGRFSGRQFSNSRSEMNVSTLELGDSALYLCASSLGYPVGETQYFGPGTRLLVL.

The table lists this clonotype with a few counts. The chain is built from TRBV12-3 or TRBV12-4 and TRBJ1-1; TRBD1 might be the D (6 bases). The ends were cut back, 7 bases at V and 1 base at J, with 10 bases in the middle. This CDR3 has 13 residues. CDR3 sequence reads: CASILGQNTEAFF. The CDR3 region has the DNA TGTGCCAGCATCTTGGGACAGAACACTGAAGCTTTCTTT.

The J gene is TRBJ1-2, the V gene TRBV5-1; the D gene is possibly TRBD1 (6 bases). The CDR3 is 14 residues long. Trimming took off 4 bases at V and 2 bases at J, with 12 bases between the two ends. Looked up from germline, CDR1 is SGHRS and CDR2 is YFSETQ. The CDR3 loop reads CASSAADRNYGYTF. CDR3 nucleotides: TGCGCCAGCAGCGCTGCGGACAGAAACTATGGCTACACCTTC.

This chain links TRBV20-1 with TRBJ2-5; TRBD2 agrees at 7 bases. Germline V gives CDR1 DFQATT, CDR2 SNEGSKA (reference sequence). The CDR3 is 18 amino acids. The trim removed 0 bases at V and 6 bases at J, leaving 19 bases unmatched. The CDR3 loop reads CSARDGPRGLGLSKTQYF. The CDR3 DNA sequence: TGCAGTGCTAGAGATGGGCCTCGAGGACTAGGACTAAGTAAGACCCAGTACTTC.

This clonotype appeared a single time. Possible read error: a much larger clone is one base away. V and J are TRBV12-3 or TRBV12-4 and TRBJ2-2; D gene unclear. The CDR3 extends over 14 amino acids. The CDR3 DNA follows: TGTGCCAGCCAAAAAGAGAGGAACACCGCGGAGCTGTTTTTT. It yields the protein CASQKERNTAELFF.

The chain combines TRBV7-6 with TRBJ2-7; D not certain. CDR3 length: 12 amino acids. Germline CDR1 is SGHVS and CDR2 is FNYEAQ. Trimming removed 2 bases at V and 12 bases at J, with 14 bases between. Written as DNA, the CDR3 is TGTGCCAGCAGCTTACTTCTCCAGGACCCGTACTTC. Amino acid sequence: CASSLLLQDPYF.

In its sample, this clonotype was seen many times. The V and J genes are TRBV4-2 and TRBJ2-1; D unclear. Per the germline V gene, CDR1 is LGHNA and CDR2 is YNFKEQ. V was pared by 0 bases and J by 12 bases, with 6 bases between. The CDR3 sequence is 11 residues long. This CDR3 is CASSQDRWQFF. As DNA, the CDR3 is TGTGCCAGCAGCCAAGATCGGTGGCAGTTCTTC.

This clonotype was seen only a few times. The V call is TRBV12-3 or TRBV12-4, the J call TRBJ1-1; 8 bases are shared with TRBD1. V lost 3 bases, J lost 5 bases, and 5 bases stayed unmatched. CDR3 size: 14 residues. In DNA, the CDR3 is TGTGCCAGCAGTTTGCAGGGGGCGAGGACTGAAGCTTTCTTT. Translated: CASSLQGARTEAFF.

This clonotype has a count of ten or more. This chain links TRBV7-2 with TRBJ2-7, with a possible D match to TRBD1 (6 bases). V lost 5 bases and J lost 0, with 14 bases in between. The V gene's germline CDR1 is SGHTA and CDR2 FQGNSA. CDR3 length: 15 amino acids. For the CDR3, the DNA is TGTGCCAGCAGCCCTAGGGGGACGAGCTCCTACGAGCAGTACTTC. Protein: CASSPRGTSSYEQYF.

The rearrangement uses TRBV3-1 and TRBJ2-2; perhaps TRBD1 as D (5 bases). The length of the CDR3 is 15 residues. The V gene lost 1 base and the J gene lost 6 bases, with 12 bases spanning the gap. The germline V gene has CDR1 LGHDT and CDR2 YNNKEL (reference sequence). As DNA, the CDR3 is TGTGCCAGCAGCCAAGGTCAGGGCAGATCCGGGGAGCTGTTTTTT. Protein: CASSQGQGRSGELFF. Based on the CDR3 plus reference TRBV3-1 and TRBJ2-2, the full variable domain is DTAVSQTPKYLVTQMGNDKSIKCEQNLGHDTMYWYKQDSKKFLKIMFSYNNKELIINETVPNRFSPKSPDKAHLNLHINSLELGDSAVYFCASSQGQGRSGELFFGEGSRLTVL.

This rearrangement joins TRBV5-5 to TRBJ2-7, with a possible D match to TRBD1 (6 bases). Germline V gene sequence: CDR1 SGHKS, CDR2 YYEKEE (reference sequence). This CDR3 region has 14 residues. V lost 0 bases and J 4 bases, leaving 11 bases between the germline ends. In DNA form, the CDR3 reads TGTGCCAGCAGCTTGGAGAGGGGGAAATACGAGCAGTACTTC. Translated, it gives CASSLERGKYEQYF.

V gene TRBV6-1 combines with J gene TRBJ2-1, with D tentatively TRBD2 (6 bases). Trimming removed 6 bases from V and 4 bases from J, with 19 bases in between. Germline loops: CDR1 MNHNS, CDR2 SASEGT. The CDR3 contains 16 residues. CDR3 region: CASRTITAGRYNEQFF. CDR3 sequence (DNA): TGTGCCAGCAGAACTATTACGGCGGGAAGGTACAATGAGCAGTTCTTC.

Ten or more counts support this clonotype. The V call is TRBV28, the J call TRBJ2-1; a weak D match, TRBD2 (6 bases). CDR3 size: 15 residues. The germline V gene has CDR1 MDHEN and CDR2 SYDVKM. V dropped 1 base and J dropped 6 bases, with 13 bases sitting between them. The CDR3 sequence is CASSLYGDFLNEQFF. DNA of the CDR3: TGTGCCAGCAGTTTATATGGGGACTTCCTCAATGAGCAGTTCTTC.

This clonotype was seen a handful of times. The CDR3 bases are TGTGCCAGCAGCTTACTATTTGGCCGGGGACAGACCACCACAGATACGCAGTATTTT. It specifies CASSLLFGRGQTTTDTQYF. The gene calls are TRBV7-8 and TRBJ2-3, with 7 bases identical to TRBD1. CDR1 and CDR2 from the germline V gene are SGHVS and FQNEAQ. V was clipped by 2 bases and J by 2 bases; unmatched bases: 16. The CDR3 length is 19 residues.

This chain uses TRBV20-1 with TRBJ1-1; unclear D gene. With 2 bases removed from V and 7 bases from J, the gap between germline ends came to 26 bases. Per germline, CDR1 DFQATT and CDR2 SNEGSKA (reference sequence). The CDR3 has 17 residues. The CDR3 region has the DNA TGCAGTGCTAGATTCTTTGAATACGGAAGAAAAAGTCGTGAAGCTTTCTTT. It yields the protein CSARFFEYGRKSREAFF.

The V gene is TRBV7-2, the J gene TRBJ2-1, with D uncertain. Germline lookup yields CDR1 SGHTA and CDR2 FQGNSA. CDR3 length: 12 residues. V was shortened by 3 bases and J by 7 bases, with 7 bases between the two germline ends. The DNA for the CDR3 is TGTGCCAGCAGCTTTTACGGGAATGAGCAGTTCTTC. Protein product: CASSFYGNEQFF.

The chain is built from TRBV24-1 and TRBJ2-1; 8 bases map to TRBD1. The CDR3 has 16 residues. J was trimmed by 0 bases and V by 2 bases; bases with no gene match: 2. CDR1 KGHDR and CDR2 SFDVKD come from the germline V gene. CDR3 protein: CATSDSGQDSYNEQFF. In nucleotides, the CDR3 is TGTGCCACCAGTGATTCGGGACAGGACTCCTACAATGAGCAGTTCTTC.

There are a few counts of this clonotype. The chain has TRBV6-5 and TRBJ1-1; TRBD1 aligns across 9 bases. Germline V lookup: CDR1 MNHEY, CDR2 SVGAGI. The CDR3 loop spans 17 amino acids. Unmatched junction bases numbered 11, after V lost 6 bases and J lost 0 bases. CDR3 sequence: CASSTKPGQGMNTEAFF. The CDR3 DNA reads TGTGCCAGCAGCACCAAGCCGGGACAGGGTATGAACACTGAAGCTTTCTTT.

The chain combines TRBV20-1 with TRBJ2-7, with D perhaps TRBD1 or TRBD2 (5 bases each). The V gene's germline CDR1 is DFQATT and CDR2 SNEGSKA (reference sequence). Trimming cost V 6 bases and J 5 bases, with 17 bases left between them. The CDR3 is 13 amino acids. In nucleotides, the CDR3 is TGCAGTGCAACGACCGGGACGGAGGACGAGCAGTACTTC. This sequence encodes CSATTGTEDEQYF.

The chain employs TRBV15 and TRBJ2-1; a possible D gene is TRBD2 (5 bases). The CDR3 runs 16 residues. Germline CDR1 is LNHNV and CDR2 is YYDKDF (reference sequence). V was shortened by 1 base and J by 0 bases, with 10 bases between the two germline ends. In DNA, the CDR3 is TGTGCCACCAGCAGAGCTACTAGATCCTCCTACAATGAGCAGTTCTTC. This sequence encodes CATSRATRSSYNEQFF.

This clonotype appeared a single time. CDR3 DNA sequence: TGTGCCTTCCAGAGCGGTAGCTCCTACGAGCAGTACTTC. It translates to CAFQSGSSYEQYF. The chain is built from TRBV30 and TRBJ2-7; D possibly corresponds to TRBD2 (5 bases). CDR3 length equals 13 residues. Deletions cut 7 bases from V and 0 bases from J, with 13 bases between. CDR1 and CDR2 from the germline V gene are GTSNPN and SVGIG (reference sequence).

This clonotype was recorded many times. This sequence joins TRBV7-8 and TRBJ2-5; D is possibly TRBD1 (5 bases). This CDR3 is 15 amino acids long. Germline V gene data show CDR1 as SGHVS and CDR2 as FQNEAQ. Trimming removed 2 bases at V and 4 bases at J, with 14 bases between. CDR3 nucleotide sequence: TGTGCCAGCAGCTTACATTCACGGCAGGGAGAGACCCAGTACTTC. Its protein product is CASSLHSRQGETQYF.

At least ten counts were recorded for this clonotype. The CDR3 DNA is TGTGCCAGCAGTCCCCCCGGGAGAAAAGAGACCCAGTACTTC. Encoded protein: CASSPPGRKETQYF. J is TRBJ2-5 and V is TRBV28; TRBD2 might be the D (6 bases). CDR3 length: 14 residues. From germline, CDR1 is MDHEN and CDR2 SYDVKM. The V gene lost 5 bases and the J gene lost 3 bases, with 13 bases spanning the gap.

This clonotype was seen only a few times. CDR3 protein: CASSQEFVTRRSQYF. The DNA for the CDR3 is TGTGCCAGCAGCCAAGAGTTCGTAACTAGGAGGTCCCAGTACTTC. The rearrangement links TRBV4-2 to TRBJ2-5; a weak D match, TRBD2 (5 bases). Germline V gene data show CDR1 as LGHNA and CDR2 as YNFKEQ. The CDR3 has 15 amino acids. The ends were cut back, 0 bases at V and 9 bases at J, with 17 bases in the middle.

This chain joins TRBV18 and TRBJ1-4, with D maybe TRBD1 (5 bases). CDR3 size: 15 residues. Trimming removed 1 base from V and 6 bases from J, with 12 bases in between. Germline CDR1 KGHSH, CDR2 LQKENI. The CDR3 coding sequence is TGTGCCAGCTCACCACAGGGGAGGGGTGATGAAAAACTGTTTTTT. Translated, it gives CASSPQGRGDEKLFF.

The chain recombines TRBV13 with TRBJ2-1; the D call may be TRBD1 or TRBD2 (5 bases each). Germline V gives CDR1 PRHDT, CDR2 FYEKMQ (reference sequence). Trimming took 3 bases from V and 0 from J, leaving 9 bases between them. The CDR3 is 15 amino acids. In nucleotides, the CDR3 is TGTGCCAGCAGCTTTGGGACGTACTCCTACAATGAGCAGTTCTTC. Its translation is CASSFGTYSYNEQFF.

This clonotype was counted at least ten times. This chain connects TRBV24-1 to TRBJ2-1, with D possibly matching TRBD2 (6 bases). The CDR3 runs to 13 residues. CDR1 and CDR2 (germline): KGHDR, SFDVKD. Trimming pared 10 bases from V and 4 bases from J, leaving 13 bases between. The CDR3 loop reads CATGGGRYNEQFF. The CDR3 DNA reads as TGTGCCACGGGTGGGGGGAGGTACAATGAGCAGTTCTTC.